The 31 T cell receptor beta chains below all came from one sample that was sequenced in a study of graft-versus-host responses after intestinal transplantation. These TCRs' antigens remain unknown. Sequencing used immunoSEQ multiplex PCR; TCRdb keeps in-frame clones, though not all of them. This table has more than 100,000 clones, around 93% appearing once. This sample comprised unstimulated CD4+ T cells sorted from spleen or lymph node cells, obtained before intestinal transplant. These receptors originate from a human donor who received an intestinal transplant.

This clone has just one count. The V gene is TRBV30, the J gene TRBJ1-4; D remains ambiguous. Germline values: CDR1 GTSNPN, CDR2 SVGIG (reference sequence). The CDR3 spans 12 residues. V lost 2 bases and J 7 bases, leaving 8 bases between the germline ends. As DNA, the CDR3 is TGTGCCTGGAGTCGGCAGCTTGAAAAACTGTTTTTT. This encodes CAWSRQLEKLFF.

The chain links TRBV11-2 to TRBJ2-7, with TRBD2 matching 10 bases. Germline CDR1 reads SGHAT; CDR2 reads FQNNGV. The ends lost 5 bases at V and 4 bases at J; junction bases unmatched: 11. The CDR3 totals 16 residues. The CDR3 region is CASSPFGLADFYEQYF. CDR3 DNA sequence: TGTGCCAGCAGCCCCTTCGGACTAGCGGATTTTTACGAGCAGTACTTC.

This chain links TRBV4-2 with TRBJ2-5, with 7 bases identical to TRBD1. The trim removed 0 bases at V and 3 bases at J, leaving 7 bases unmatched. CDR1 LGHNA and CDR2 YNFKEQ come from the germline V gene. The CDR3 has 16 amino acids. The CDR3 DNA reads TGTGCCAGCAGCCAAGAGTTGAGGGGGCGGGAAGAGACCCAGTACTTC. Its protein is CASSQELRGREETQYF.

This chain uses TRBV5-1 with TRBJ2-7, with TRBD2 matching over 14 bases. Per germline, CDR1 SGHRS and CDR2 YFSETQ. The CDR3 spans 17 residues. V lost 6 bases and J lost 2; bases outside the gene matches: 10. CDR3 sequence reads: CASTAPGLAGVTYEQYF. The CDR3 coding sequence is TGCGCCAGCACCGCTCCGGGACTAGCGGGAGTCACCTACGAGCAGTACTTC.

This clone was detected only once. The chain combines TRBV5-8 with TRBJ2-7, with D possibly TRBD1 on 6 matching bases. Germline V gene data show CDR1 as SGHTS and CDR2 as YDEGEE. The length of the CDR3 is 15 residues. The V end was cut by 0 bases, the J end by 4 bases, with 14 bases between. As DNA, the CDR3 is TGTGCCAGCAGCTTGGGACAGGCCCAAACTTACGAGCAGTACTTC. This encodes CASSLGQAQTYEQYF.

The chain is built from TRBV6-6 and TRBJ1-1; 7 nucleotides match TRBD1. The CDR3 covers 15 residues. With 2 bases clipped from V and 3 bases from J, the junction kept 6 bases outside the gene matches. Germline values: CDR1 MNHNY, CDR2 SVGAGI (reference sequence). CDR3 amino acids: CASSYERTGDTEAFF. CDR3 in DNA: TGTGCCAGCAGTTACGAAAGGACAGGCGACACTGAAGCTTTCTTT.

This sequence joins TRBV6-5 and TRBJ2-2; D uncertain. In germline, CDR1 is MNHEY, CDR2 SVGAGI. The CDR3 runs to 14 residues. The V end lost 6 bases, the J end lost 0 bases, and 8 bases lay between the germline ends. CDR3 nucleotide sequence: TGTGCCAGCAGCCGACAACCGAACACCGGGGAGCTGTTTTTT. This gives the protein CASSRQPNTGELFF.

The chain couples TRBV7-8 to TRBJ2-3; unclear D gene. Germline lookup yields CDR1 SGHVS and CDR2 FQNEAQ. The CDR3 runs to 17 residues. V was trimmed by 0 bases and J by 0 bases, leaving 13 bases between them. The CDR3 nucleotides read TGTGCCAGCAGCTTAGCCCATCGTAGGGAAAGCACAGATACGCAGTATTTT. This gives the protein CASSLAHRRESTDTQYF.

The chain uses TRBV5-1 and TRBJ1-1; maybe TRBD1 (6 bases). The CDR3 length is 14 residues. From germline, CDR1 is SGHRS and CDR2 YFSETQ. Trimming removed 6 bases from V and 3 bases from J, with 15 bases in between. The CDR3 loop reads CASKRGQSDTEAFF. The CDR3 DNA reads as TGCGCCAGCAAGCGGGGGCAATCTGACACTGAAGCTTTCTTT.

V and J are TRBV6-6 and TRBJ2-7; D remains ambiguous. The V gene's germline CDR1 is MNHNY and CDR2 SVGAGI (reference sequence). The ends were cut back, 6 bases at V and 4 bases at J, with 7 bases in the middle. The CDR3 totals 11 residues. CDR3 sequence reads: CASSHYYEQYF. The DNA of the CDR3 is TGTGCCAGCAGCCACTATTACGAGCAGTACTTC.

V and J are TRBV15 and TRBJ1-4; 7 nucleotides line up with TRBD1. This CDR3 has 15 amino acids. V trimming: 3 bases; J trimming: 8 bases; junction bases outside the gene matches: 9. Germline V gene sequence: CDR1 LNHNV, CDR2 YYDKDF (reference sequence). Here the CDR3 DNA reads TGTGCCACCAGCAGGACCAGGGGGGTCGGGGAAAAACTGTTTTTT. Translated, it gives CATSRTRGVGEKLFF.

The chain combines TRBV7-3 with TRBJ2-2; TRBD1 might be the D (7 bases). There are 14 residues in the CDR3. V lost 6 bases and J 7 bases, leaving 15 bases between the germline ends. CDR1 and CDR2 (germline): SGHTA, FQGTGA. CDR3 protein: CASRAQGGVGELFF. CDR3 DNA: TGTGCCAGCAGGGCGCAGGGGGGTGTCGGGGAGCTGTTTTTT.

The chain uses TRBV30 and TRBJ1-4, with 8 bases that match TRBD1. The CDR3 loop spans 21 amino acids. Trimming at V came to 7 bases and at J to 3 bases, leaving 28 bases not matched to a gene. Germline V gene lookup returns CDR1 GTSNPN and CDR2 SVGIG (reference sequence). CDR3 sequence reads: CASEGGAGQEPHMGPNEKLFF. The CDR3 region has the DNA TGTGCCTCGGAAGGGGGCGCGGGACAGGAGCCCCATATGGGCCCTAATGAAAAACTGTTTTTT.

The chain has TRBV6-5 and TRBJ1-2, with 12 bases matching TRBD1. The CDR3 consists of 15 residues. Germline-derived CDR1 and CDR2 are MNHEY and SVGAGI. V shed 6 bases and J 2 bases; nucleotides not matched to a gene: 4. CDR3 bases: TGTGCCAGCAGAACGGGACAGGGGGCAAACTATGGCTACACCTTC. It yields the protein CASRTGQGANYGYTF.

The chain recombines TRBV19 with TRBJ1-4; TRBD1 might be the D (5 bases). The CDR3 runs 15 residues. V lost 4 bases, J lost 7 bases, and 16 bases lay in between. Germline lookup yields CDR1 LNHDA and CDR2 SQIVND (reference sequence). The CDR3 protein is CASSKRGGRSEKLFF. The CDR3 DNA is TGTGCCAGTAGTAAACGGGGGGGGAGAAGTGAAAAACTGTTTTTT. Full variable domain (missing parts from reference TRBV19 and TRBJ1-4): DGGITQSPKYLFRKEGQNVTLSCEQNLNHDAMYWYRQDPGQGLRLIYYSQIVNDFQKGDIAEGYSVSREKKESFPLTVTSAQKNPTAFYLCASSKRGGRSEKLFFGSGTQLSVL.

The V gene is TRBV10-3, the J gene TRBJ1-2, with 8 bases identical to TRBD1. Germline-derived CDR1 and CDR2 are ENHRY and SYGVKD. Losses at the gene ends were 7 bases for V and 8 bases for J; bases not matched to a gene: 6. The CDR3 has 12 amino acids. In DNA, the CDR3 is TGTGCCATCAACCAACAGGGGGAAGGCTACACCTTC. This translates into CAINQQGEGYTF.

The rearrangement uses TRBV19 and TRBJ2-7; the D is unclear. The V gene's germline CDR1 is LNHDA and CDR2 SQIVND (reference sequence). This CDR3 has 13 amino acids. The V and J ends lost 8 bases and 5 bases respectively, with 16 bases between them. The chain's CDR3 is CASARRASDEQYF. DNA for the CDR3: TGTGCCAGTGCCCGTAGGGCGTCGGACGAGCAGTACTTC.

The V gene is TRBV7-9, the J gene TRBJ1-2; no clear D. CDR3 length equals 12 residues. Per germline, CDR1 SEHNR and CDR2 FQNEAQ (reference sequence). Trimming shortened V by 5 bases and J by 5 bases, and 9 bases separated the two germline ends. The chain's CDR3 is CASSPEIYGYTF. DNA of the CDR3: TGTGCCAGCAGCCCTGAGATTTATGGCTACACCTTC.

The V gene is TRBV5-6, the J gene TRBJ2-5; D is uncertain. Germline V CDR1 and CDR2: SGHDT, YYEEEE. Trimming shortened V by 4 bases and J by 5 bases, and 6 bases separated the two germline ends. The CDR3 is 11 amino acids. The CDR3 DNA sequence: TGTGCCAGCAGCCTACGGGAGACCCAGTACTTC. Protein sequence: CASSLRETQYF.

The chain employs TRBV28 and TRBJ2-3; D may be TRBD2 (6 bases). CDR3 length equals 15 residues. CDR1 and CDR2 from the germline V gene are MDHEN and SYDVKM. Trimming shortened V by 8 bases and J by 0 bases, and 15 bases separated the two germline ends. The CDR3 DNA follows: TGTGCCAGCGAAAACGGGGGACGGAGCACAGATACGCAGTATTTT. Its translation: CASENGGRSTDTQYF.

This clone has just one count. The chain has TRBV18 and TRBJ2-6, with TRBD1 identical over 10 bases. Germline CDR1 and CDR2: KGHSH and LQKENI. Trimming took 8 bases from V and 0 from J; bases not matched to a gene: 10. The CDR3 sequence is 18 residues long. The CDR3 loop reads CASIPRRDRGSGANVLTF. The CDR3 nucleotides read TGTGCCAGCATACCGCGGAGGGACAGGGGCTCTGGGGCCAACGTCCTGACTTTC.

V is TRBV6-6 and J is TRBJ1-1; D is ambiguous. V was pared by 6 bases and J by 5 bases, with 7 bases between. Germline values: CDR1 MNHNY, CDR2 SVGAGI (reference sequence). This CDR3 region has 11 residues. The CDR3 bases are TGTGCCAGCAGGGACGCTACTGAAGCTTTCTTT. This gives the protein CASRDATEAFF.

The genes are TRBV10-3 and TRBJ2-1; the D gene is possibly TRBD2 (5 bases). Germline lookup yields CDR1 ENHRY and CDR2 SYGVKD. Trimming stripped 5 bases from V and 9 bases from J, with 17 bases between. The CDR3 covers 14 residues. The CDR3 reads CAISRPPLEGEQFF. DNA of the CDR3: TGTGCCATCAGTCGACCCCCCCTAGAGGGTGAGCAGTTCTTC.

The V call is TRBV6-1, the J call TRBJ2-7; 14 nucleotides match TRBD2. Germline values: CDR1 MNHNS, CDR2 SASEGT. CDR3 length equals 15 residues. Trimming cost V 5 bases and J 4 bases; bases outside gene matches: 4. This CDR3 reads CASSRLAGGPYEQYF. Written as DNA, the CDR3 is TGTGCCAGCAGTAGACTAGCGGGAGGGCCGTACGAGCAGTACTTC.

The CDR3 DNA is TGTGCCAGCCGGGACAGATTCACAGATACGCAGTATTTT. This translates into CASRDRFTDTQYF. The chain is built from TRBV2 and TRBJ2-3; 7 bases are a match to TRBD1. This CDR3 has 13 residues. Germline V gene lookup returns CDR1 SNHLY and CDR2 FYNNEI. V dropped 8 bases and J dropped 2; count of bases not matched to a gene: 4.

CDR3 in amino acids: CSVLWTSGRRGETQYF. The CDR3, as DNA: TGCAGCGTTCTATGGACTAGCGGGAGGCGCGGAGAGACCCAGTACTTC. J is TRBJ2-5 and V is TRBV29-1, with 14 positions matching TRBD2. The CDR3 contains 16 residues. The J segment lost 4 bases and the V segment lost 5 bases, leaving 9 bases of the junction unmatched. Germline lookup yields CDR1 SQVTM and CDR2 ANQGSEA.

This chain links TRBV5-1 with TRBJ2-7; 7 bases map to TRBD2. The CDR3 loop spans 15 amino acids. With 2 bases clipped from V and 6 bases from J, the junction kept 11 bases outside the gene matches. Germline V lookup: CDR1 SGHRS, CDR2 YFSETQ. CDR3 loop: CASSFEGVGLSEQYF. DNA for the CDR3: TGCGCCAGCAGCTTTGAAGGGGTGGGACTAAGCGAGCAGTACTTC.

The chain has TRBV6-1 and TRBJ2-7; 7 nucleotides line up with TRBD1. Germline loops: CDR1 MNHNS, CDR2 SASEGT. V trimming: 5 bases; J trimming: 5 bases; junction bases outside the gene matches: 12. The CDR3 runs 15 residues. As DNA, the CDR3 is TGTGCCAGCAGTCGAACCAAAGACAGGGTACACGAGCAGTACTTC. Translation: CASSRTKDRVHEQYF.

The chain employs TRBV5-1 and TRBJ1-2; D unclear. The CDR3 loop spans 12 amino acids. The ends were cut back, 6 bases at V and 1 base at J, with 7 bases in the middle. Germline CDR1 SGHRS, CDR2 YFSETQ. CDR3 sequence (DNA): TGCGCCAGCAAGGCCGGTAACTATGGCTACACCTTC. Its protein is CASKAGNYGYTF.

This clone was picked up one time. The CDR3 region is CASRAGTSGYNEQFF. The DNA for the CDR3 is TGCGCCAGCAGGGCCGGGACTAGCGGATACAATGAGCAGTTCTTC. The chain joins TRBV10-2 to TRBJ2-1; TRBD2 aligns across 11 bases. The trim removed 6 bases at V and 4 bases at J, leaving 5 bases unmatched. The CDR3 contains 15 residues. The germline V gene has CDR1 WSHSY and CDR2 SAAADI.

The chain is built from TRBV25-1 and TRBJ2-3; 11 positions agree with TRBD1. Trimming at V came to 3 bases and at J to 2 bases, leaving 4 bases not matched to a gene. Germline assignment: CDR1 MGHDK and CDR2 SYGVNS. The CDR3 consists of 16 residues. The CDR3 DNA is TGTGCCAGCAGTGACGGACAGGGGGCGCCCACAGATACGCAGTATTTT. This codes for CASSDGQGAPTDTQYF.